This entry concerns a single TCR beta chain. The antigen is unknown. This specimen comes from a study of shared clonotypes between healthy human individuals. The assay was immunoSEQ multiplex PCR, and TCRdb's table has in-frame clones only and misses some. The table lists 2.5 million or so clones, just over 90% of them singletons, with more than 0.12% in the top ten. Nashville, Tennessee was home to all donors, who were Caucasian adults. Study-wide results and limits: Relative to their counterparts shared across all four donors, non-shared clonotypes exhibited diminished generation probabilities.

Deletions cut 2 bases from V and 6 bases from J, with 16 bases between. The CDR3 covers 15 residues. CDR1 and CDR2 (germline): SGHAT, FQNNGV. Specimen: naive CD4+ T cells sorted from blood. Sample subset: CD45RA+ positively selected. This receptor was obtained from a man between 18 and 29 years old in good health. The gene calls are TRBV11-2 and TRBJ1-2; D is perhaps TRBD1 (5 bases). The CDR3: CASSLWGRIVDGYTF. CDR3 sequence (DNA): TGTGCCAGCAGCTTATGGGGACGGATAGTAGATGGCTACACCTTC.